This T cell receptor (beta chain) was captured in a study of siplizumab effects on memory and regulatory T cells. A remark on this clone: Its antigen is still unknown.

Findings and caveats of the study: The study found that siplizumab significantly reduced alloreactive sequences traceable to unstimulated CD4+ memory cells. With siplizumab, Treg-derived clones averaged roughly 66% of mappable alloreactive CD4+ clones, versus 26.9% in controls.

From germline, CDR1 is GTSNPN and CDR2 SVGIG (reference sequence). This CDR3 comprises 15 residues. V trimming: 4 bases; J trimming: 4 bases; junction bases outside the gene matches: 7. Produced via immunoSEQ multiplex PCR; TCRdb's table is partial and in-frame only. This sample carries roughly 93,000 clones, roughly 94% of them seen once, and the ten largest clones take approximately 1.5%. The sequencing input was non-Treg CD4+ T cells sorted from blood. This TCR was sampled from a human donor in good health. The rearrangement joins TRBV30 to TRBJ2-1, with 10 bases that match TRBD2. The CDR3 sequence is CAWNPGLAVYNEQFF. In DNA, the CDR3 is TGTGCCTGGAATCCAGGACTAGCGGTGTACAATGAGCAGTTCTTC.